The 25 T cell receptor beta chains below all came from one sample that was sequenced in a study of T cell changes during pregnancy in multiple sclerosis. Data came from immunoSEQ multiplex PCR; TCRdb stores just in-frame clones and leaves some out. The sample carries roughly 88,000 clones, roughly 90% recorded once. Sequences were derived from peripheral blood, sampled in the first trimester of pregnancy. These receptors all come from a female donor with multiple sclerosis, enrolled in a pregnancy study.

The rearrangement uses TRBV2 and TRBJ1-1; D not resolved. Trimming stripped 6 bases from V and 0 bases from J, with 14 bases between. The CDR3 length is 15 residues. The germline gives CDR1 SNHLY, CDR2 FYNNEI. CDR3 DNA: TGTGCCAGCAGCCTGGCCGCGGTTATGAACACTGAAGCTTTCTTT. Translation gives CASSLAAVMNTEAFF. Looking up the rest from reference TRBV2 and TRBJ1-1 gives the full variable domain: EPEVTQTPSHQVTQMGQEVILRCVPISNHLYFYWYRQILGQKVEFLVSFYNNEISEKSEIFDDQFSVERPDGSNFTLKIRSTKLEDSAMYFCASSLAAVMNTEAFFGQGTRLTVV.

The rearrangement uses TRBV5-1 and TRBJ1-1; D uncertain. This CDR3 region has 15 residues. V lost 1 base and J lost 0, with 10 bases in between. The V gene's germline CDR1 is SGHRS and CDR2 YFSETQ. CDR3 DNA: TGCGCCAGCAGCTTGAGAGCACAGTTGAACACTGAAGCTTTCTTT. This codes for CASSLRAQLNTEAFF.

The chain couples TRBV9 to TRBJ2-2, with 7 bases lining up with TRBD2. The CDR3 extends over 15 amino acids. With V trimmed by 1 base and J by 2 bases, 2 bases remained unmatched. Germline assignment: CDR1 SGDLS and CDR2 YYNGEE. CDR3 sequence (DNA): TGTGCCAGCAGCGTAAGAGCGGGAAACACCGGGGAGCTGTTTTTT. It yields the protein CASSVRAGNTGELFF.

The table lists this clone with a count of one. The V call is TRBV30, the J call TRBJ1-5, with D perhaps matching TRBD1 (5 bases). The germline V gene has CDR1 GTSNPN and CDR2 SVGIG (reference sequence). Trimming removed 4 bases at V and 3 bases at J, with 13 bases between. The CDR3 sequence is 14 residues long. The CDR3: CAWTSDSYNQPQHF. The DNA for the CDR3 is TGTGCCTGGACTTCCGACAGTTACAATCAGCCCCAGCATTTT.

The sample holds one count of this clone. The rearrangement joins TRBV29-1 to TRBJ1-1; 8 nucleotides agree with TRBD1. The CDR3 contains 10 residues. Germline CDR1 reads SQVTM; CDR2 reads ANQGSEA. V lost 7 bases and J lost 9; bases outside the gene matches: 4. The CDR3 DNA follows: TGCAGCGCCGACAGGGGACAAGCTTTCTTT. Translating gives CSADRGQAFF.

This clone was observed a single time. The chain links TRBV6-5 to TRBJ1-1, with 7 bases that match TRBD1. The CDR3 is made up of 14 amino acids. Per germline, CDR1 MNHEY and CDR2 SVGAGI. Germline trimming cut 4 bases from V and 1 base from J; bases unmatched to any gene: 3. CDR3 in amino acids: CASSSRTGNTEAFF. The CDR3, as DNA: TGTGCCAGCAGTTCCCGGACAGGGAACACTGAAGCTTTCTTT.

This rearrangement joins TRBV6-5 to TRBJ2-1; 12 bases fit TRBD2. CDR3 length: 14 amino acids. The V gene's germline CDR1 is MNHEY and CDR2 SVGAGI. Trimming cost V 7 bases and J 8 bases; bases outside gene matches: 6. Here the CDR3 DNA reads TGTGCCAGCATTATGACTAGCGGGAGCTATGAGCAGTTCTTC. Protein: CASIMTSGSYEQFF.

J is TRBJ1-5 and V is TRBV12-5, with D tentatively TRBD1 (6 bases). In germline, CDR1 is LGHNT, CDR2 FRNRAP. The CDR3 is 17 residues long. Trimming took off 7 bases at V and 1 base at J, with 20 bases between the two ends. The CDR3 region is CASVLAGAGWSNQPQHF. The DNA of the CDR3 is TGTGCTAGTGTCCTCGCAGGGGCGGGTTGGAGCAATCAGCCCCAGCATTTT.

This rearrangement joins TRBV19 to TRBJ2-2, with D perhaps matching TRBD2 (6 bases). Germline V gene sequence: CDR1 LNHDA, CDR2 SQIVND (reference sequence). With 7 bases removed from V and 7 bases from J, the gap between germline ends came to 22 bases. CDR3 size: 16 residues. DNA of the CDR3: TGTGCCAGTACCATACGGAGCGGACTAAAGGGCGGGGAGCTGTTTTTT. It is translated as CASTIRSGLKGGELFF.

The CDR3 is CSPLRASGGPNTGELFF. CDR3 nucleotides: TGCAGCCCCCTTCGAGCGTCAGGGGGCCCGAACACCGGGGAGCTGTTTTTT. The chain links TRBV29-1 to TRBJ2-2, with 8 bases identical to TRBD1. Trimming cost V 8 bases and J 0 bases; bases outside gene matches: 14. The germline V gene encodes CDR1 SQVTM and CDR2 ANQGSEA. The CDR3 extends over 17 amino acids.

The V and J genes are TRBV11-2 and TRBJ2-3; the D is unclear. The CDR3 has 13 residues. V lost 5 bases to trimming and J lost 6 bases, with 12 bases between them. The germline gives CDR1 SGHAT, CDR2 FQNNGV. CDR3 DNA: TGTGCCAGCAGCCATTCACCCGGTGATACGCAGTATTTT. Translated, it gives CASSHSPGDTQYF.

The chain links TRBV7-3 to TRBJ2-5, with D possibly being TRBD2 (6 bases). The CDR3 runs 14 residues. Trimming stripped 5 bases from V and 5 bases from J, with 15 bases between. From germline, CDR1 is SGHTA and CDR2 FQGTGA. This CDR3 reads CASSRGNQGETQYF. DNA of the CDR3: TGTGCCAGCAGCCGGGGGAATCAAGGGGAGACCCAGTACTTC.

The table lists this clone with a count of one. The rearrangement uses TRBV4-2 and TRBJ2-2; 12 bases agree with TRBD2. The CDR3 has 16 residues. CDR1 and CDR2 (germline): LGHNA, YNFKEQ. The V gene end was trimmed by 4 bases and the J gene end by 5 bases; junction bases not matched to a gene: 5. The CDR3 protein is CASSPTSGSSTGELFF. For the CDR3, the DNA is TGTGCCAGCAGCCCGACTAGCGGGAGTTCTACCGGGGAGCTGTTTTTT.

This chain joins TRBV19 and TRBJ1-1, with D hard to call. The CDR3 consists of 15 residues. The ends were cut back, 2 bases at V and 1 base at J, with 11 bases in the middle. The germline V gene has CDR1 LNHDA and CDR2 SQIVND (reference sequence). The CDR3 DNA follows: TGTGCCAGTAGTATATCGGGGTTCCGGAACACTGAAGCTTTCTTT. The encoded protein is CASSISGFRNTEAFF. The variable domain in full, completed from reference TRBV19 and TRBJ1-1, reads DGGITQSPKYLFRKEGQNVTLSCEQNLNHDAMYWYRQDPGQGLRLIYYSQIVNDFQKGDIAEGYSVSREKKESFPLTVTSAQKNPTAFYLCASSISGFRNTEAFFGQGTRLTVV.

The V and J genes are TRBV12-5 and TRBJ1-3; the match to TRBD1 covers 10 bases. There are 17 residues in the CDR3. Unmatched junction bases numbered 8, after V lost 6 bases and J lost 0 bases. Germline V CDR1 and CDR2: LGHNT, FRNRAP. This chain's CDR3 is CASGHGTGAYSGNTIYF. The CDR3 region has the DNA TGTGCTAGTGGCCATGGGACAGGGGCTTACTCTGGAAACACCATATATTTT. The whole variable domain, remainder taken from reference TRBV12-5 and TRBJ1-3, is DARVTQTPRHKVTEMGQEVTMRCQPILGHNTVFWYRQTMMQGLELLAYFRNRAPLDDSGMPKDRFSAEMPDATLATLKIQPSEPRDSAVYFCASGHGTGAYSGNTIYFGEGSWLTVV.

This chain's CDR3 is CASMALGLALDEQFF. The CDR3 DNA is TGTGCCAGCATGGCCTTGGGACTAGCATTGGATGAGCAGTTCTTC. This chain uses TRBV27 with TRBJ2-1; 9 nucleotides match TRBD2. Germline trimming cut 7 bases from V and 8 bases from J; bases unmatched to any gene: 12. In germline, CDR1 is MNHEY, CDR2 SMNVEV (reference sequence). The CDR3 is 15 amino acids.

The chain employs TRBV28 and TRBJ2-3; D unresolved. CDR1 is MDHEN, CDR2 SYDVKM, per germline. This CDR3 is built from 12 residues. With 7 bases removed from V and 0 bases from J, the gap between germline ends came to 5 bases. The CDR3 here is CASISSTDTQYF. DNA of the CDR3: TGTGCCAGCATTAGTAGCACAGATACGCAGTATTTT.

The sample holds one count of this clone. V usage is TRBV28 and J usage is TRBJ1-1; D not certain. This CDR3 has 14 residues. Germline V lookup: CDR1 MDHEN, CDR2 SYDVKM. The V end was cut by 4 bases, the J end by 2 bases, with 11 bases between. CDR3 region: CASSSDYVNTEAFF. DNA of the CDR3: TGTGCCAGCAGTTCCGACTATGTTAACACTGAAGCTTTCTTT.

This chain uses TRBV7-8 with TRBJ2-7; 7 bases fit TRBD2. V shed 3 bases, J shed 5 bases, and the junction held 13 bases outside the gene matches. This CDR3 has 16 residues. Germline V gene lookup returns CDR1 SGHVS and CDR2 FQNEAQ. CDR3 amino acids: CASSLTRWGRGHEQYF. The CDR3 DNA is TGTGCCAGCAGCTTGACCCGTTGGGGGAGGGGCCACGAGCAGTACTTC.

The chain couples TRBV19 to TRBJ2-7, with D tentatively TRBD1 (6 bases). The length of the CDR3 is 13 residues. Germline V CDR1 and CDR2: LNHDA, SQIVND (reference sequence). V was clipped by 6 bases and J by 0 bases, with 9 bases between them. CDR3 loop: CASRETGSYEQYF. In nucleotides, the CDR3 is TGTGCCAGTAGAGAGACAGGCTCCTACGAGCAGTACTTC.

The genes are TRBV11-2 and TRBJ2-2, with D maybe TRBD1 (5 bases). V was cut by 3 bases and J by 6 bases, with 17 bases left in between. Per the germline V gene, CDR1 is SGHAT and CDR2 is FQNNGV. This CDR3 spans 16 amino acids. The CDR3 spells CASSFYDGSGPGELFF. The DNA for the CDR3 is TGTGCCAGCAGCTTTTACGACGGGTCAGGGCCCGGGGAGCTGTTTTTT.

The chain employs TRBV4-3 and TRBJ2-6, with D tentatively TRBD1 (6 bases). With 1 base removed from V and 0 bases from J, the gap between germline ends came to 16 bases. CDR1 is LGHNA, CDR2 YSLEER, per germline. CDR3 length: 19 amino acids. CDR3 loop: CASSQGPGHDTSGANVLTF. In DNA, the CDR3 is TGCGCCAGCAGCCAAGGACCGGGACACGACACCTCTGGGGCCAACGTCCTGACTTTC.

The chain carries TRBV18 and TRBJ1-1; 8 nucleotides match TRBD1. Germline CDR1 KGHSH, CDR2 LQKENI. The ends lost 5 bases at V and 8 bases at J; junction bases unmatched: 13. The CDR3 is 15 residues long. CDR3 in DNA: TGTGCCAGCTCAAACCGTACCGGGACAGGCTTGGAAGCTTTCTTT. Encoded protein: CASSNRTGTGLEAFF.

Note on this clone: In the same sample, other DNA sequences code for this CDR3. The V call is TRBV5-1, the J call TRBJ1-2; perhaps TRBD1 as D (6 bases). V dropped 4 bases and J dropped 4 bases, with 11 bases sitting between them. The CDR3 is made up of 13 amino acids. Germline-derived CDR1 and CDR2 are SGHRS and YFSETQ. The CDR3 loop reads CASSPDRTYGYTF. Written as DNA, the CDR3 is TGCGCCAGCAGCCCCGACAGGACCTATGGCTACACCTTC.

The V call is TRBV30, the J call TRBJ2-3; D is unclear. Trimming took 2 bases from V and 3 from J, leaving 9 bases between them. The CDR3 length is 13 residues. Germline values: CDR1 GTSNPN, CDR2 SVGIG (reference sequence). The CDR3 DNA reads as TGTGCCTGGAGTCCGGTCGGGACAGATACGCAGTATTTT. Protein sequence: CAWSPVGTDTQYF.